Following are 13 T cell receptor beta chains from one sample sequenced in a study of Ad26.COV2.S vaccination and SARS-CoV-2 variants. Method: immunoSEQ multiplex PCR; TCRdb's copy keeps in-frame clones and lacks some. Among 250,000 or so clones listed, roughly 89% were seen once. Specified treatment: some 20 received Ad26.COV2.S at low or high dose, single or two shots; several received placebo; per-sample allocation not given. Sample collection was performed on day 63 after the first vaccine or placebo injection. The source was peripheral blood, collected in a trial of Ad26.COV2.S vaccine versus placebo. Receptors originate from a person aged 18 to 65 who received the Ad26.COV2.S COVID-19 vaccine or a placebo.

With respect to this clone: One end of the junction does not line up with germline, which may come from a read error. The CDR3 region has the DNA TGTGCCAGCAGCGTAGTCGGGGATATGAATACTGAAGCTTTCTTT. Protein product: CASSVVGDMNTEAFF. The J gene is TRBJ1-1, the V gene TRBV9, with D uncertain. Germline CDR1 SGDLS, CDR2 YYNGEE. This CDR3 region has 15 residues.

The chain employs TRBV5-1 and TRBJ2-4; TRBD2 matches 11 bases. The germline V gene encodes CDR1 SGHRS and CDR2 YFSETQ. This CDR3 region has 16 residues. With V trimmed by 0 bases and J by 8 bases, 7 bases remained unmatched. CDR3 sequence reads: CASSLDLAGGADIQYF. CDR3 DNA: TGCGCCAGCAGCTTGGATTTAGCGGGAGGGGCGGACATTCAGTACTTC. Full variable domain (rest looked up from reference TRBV5-1 and TRBJ2-4): KAGVTQTPRYLIKTRGQQVTLSCSPISGHRSVSWYQQTPGQGLQFLFEYFSETQRNKGNFPGRFSGRQFSNSRSEMNVSTLELGDSALYLCASSLDLAGGADIQYFGAGTRLSVL.

The chain uses TRBV7-9 and TRBJ2-1, with a tentative D call TRBD2 (6 bases). The germline V gene has CDR1 SEHNR and CDR2 FQNEAQ (reference sequence). This CDR3 comprises 16 residues. The V gene lost 1 base and the J gene lost 8 bases, with 18 bases spanning the gap. The CDR3 DNA sequence: TGTGCCAGCAGCTTAGATGCAAGGGGCGGGGCAGATGAGCAGTTCTTC. This codes for CASSLDARGGADEQFF.

The chain has TRBV2 and TRBJ1-6; D not resolved. Deletions cut 6 bases from V and 9 bases from J, with 12 bases between. Germline CDR1 reads SNHLY; CDR2 reads FYNNEI. The CDR3 is 13 amino acids. CDR3 sequence (DNA): TGTGCCAGCAGGGAGGCTACGTCTTCACCCCTCCACTTT. Its translation: CASREATSSPLHF. The full variable domain, with the rest looked up from reference TRBV2 and TRBJ1-6, is EPEVTQTPSHQVTQMGQEVILRCVPISNHLYFYWYRQILGQKVEFLVSFYNNEISEKSEIFDDQFSVERPDGSNFTLKIRSTKLEDSAMYFCASREATSSPLHFGNGTRLTVT.

The rearrangement links TRBV6-2 or TRBV6-3 to TRBJ2-1, with 10 bases fitting TRBD2. V was pared by 4 bases and J by 6 bases, with 9 bases of the junction left unmatched. Germline values: CDR1 MNHEY, CDR2 SVGEGT. The CDR3 is made up of 16 amino acids. CDR3 in amino acids: CASSSPLAGALNEQFF. The CDR3 bases are TGTGCCAGCAGTTCCCCCCTAGCGGGAGCACTCAATGAGCAGTTCTTC.

The chain has TRBV7-2 and TRBJ2-7; tentative D call: TRBD1 (5 bases). Trimming stripped 1 base from V and 6 bases from J, with 13 bases between. Germline values: CDR1 SGHTA, CDR2 FQGNSA. The CDR3 runs to 14 residues. The CDR3 reads CASSLEGRVGEQYF. DNA for the CDR3: TGTGCCAGCAGCTTAGAGGGCAGGGTAGGCGAGCAGTACTTC.

This clone was seen only once. This chain joins TRBV6-5 and TRBJ2-5; possibly TRBD1 for D (5 bases). Looked up from germline, CDR1 is MNHEY and CDR2 is SVGAGI. This CDR3 is 13 amino acids long. V shed 5 bases and J shed 1 base, with 8 bases lying between them. The CDR3: CASSPGLQETQYF. For the CDR3, the DNA is TGTGCCAGCAGTCCAGGGCTCCAAGAGACCCAGTACTTC.

V and J are TRBV14 and TRBJ2-4, with TRBD1 matching 9 bases. J lost 4 bases, V lost 4 bases, and 5 bases had no gene match. Germline V gene lookup returns CDR1 SGHDN and CDR2 FVKESK. This CDR3 is built from 15 residues. The CDR3 region is CASSRRGQGKNIQYF. In DNA form, the CDR3 reads TGTGCCAGCAGCCGGCGGGGACAGGGAAAAAACATTCAGTACTTC.

This chain joins TRBV5-1 and TRBJ1-1, with D possibly being TRBD1 (6 bases). This CDR3 contains 15 residues. Trimming shortened V by 0 bases and J by 0 bases, and 9 bases separated the two germline ends. The germline CDR1 and CDR2 sequences are SGHRS and YFSETQ. The CDR3 sequence: CASSLGGQLNTEAFF. CDR3 nucleotide sequence: TGCGCCAGCAGCTTGGGGGGGCAGTTGAACACTGAAGCTTTCTTT. The whole variable domain, filled in from reference TRBV5-1 and TRBJ1-1, reads KAGVTQTPRYLIKTRGQQVTLSCSPISGHRSVSWYQQTPGQGLQFLFEYFSETQRNKGNFPGRFSGRQFSNSRSEMNVSTLELGDSALYLCASSLGGQLNTEAFFGQGTRLTVV.

V usage is TRBV19 and J usage is TRBJ2-3; D possibly corresponds to TRBD2 (5 bases). Per the germline V gene, CDR1 is LNHDA and CDR2 is SQIVND (reference sequence). Between the trimmed V and J ends, which lost 7 bases and 4 bases, there was a span of 15 bases. The CDR3 length is 14 residues. CDR3 residues: CASKSLASADTQYF. In DNA, the CDR3 is TGTGCCAGTAAGTCGCTAGCTTCCGCAGATACGCAGTATTTT.

This clone has more than one count but fewer than ten. The gene calls are TRBV19 and TRBJ1-1; D gene unclear. Germline V gene lookup returns CDR1 LNHDA and CDR2 SQIVND (reference sequence). The V end lost 3 bases, the J end lost 4 bases, and 12 bases lay between the germline ends. This CDR3 comprises 14 residues. The CDR3 DNA reads as TGTGCCAGTAGTATGCGGGCCCGGGGCACTGAAGCTTTCTTT. It specifies CASSMRARGTEAFF.

The chain carries TRBV7-2 and TRBJ2-2, with TRBD2 matching 8 bases. V shed 0 bases, J shed 3 bases, and the junction held 3 bases outside the gene matches. CDR3 length: 16 amino acids. Germline lookup yields CDR1 SGHTA and CDR2 FQGNSA. The CDR3 sequence: CASSLAAGVYTGELFF. DNA of the CDR3: TGTGCCAGCAGCTTAGCAGCGGGGGTTTACACCGGGGAGCTGTTTTTT. The variable domain in full, with the rest retrieved from reference TRBV7-2 and TRBJ2-2, is GAGVSQSPSNKVTEKGKDVELRCDPISGHTALYWYRQSLGQGLEFLIYFQGNSAPDKSGLPSDRFSAERTGGSVSTLTIQRTQQEDSAVYLCASSLAAGVYTGELFFGEGSRLTVL.

The rearrangement joins TRBV9 to TRBJ2-3, with 10 nucleotides matching TRBD1. The CDR3 runs to 17 residues. Per the germline V gene, CDR1 is SGDLS and CDR2 is YYNGEE. With 3 bases clipped from V and 6 bases from J, the junction kept 13 bases outside the gene matches. The CDR3 region is CASSEQKTGGFMDTQYF. CDR3 in DNA: TGTGCCAGCAGCGAACAAAAGACAGGGGGCTTTATGGATACGCAGTATTTT.